This T cell receptor beta chain was captured in a study of OX40 agonist ivuxolimab in advanced cancers. The overall study: The patients' treatment was ivuxolimab, an agonistic anti-OX40 (CD134) antibody. General study points: Compared with others, partial responders at 0.1-3.0 mg/kg displayed clonal expansion among the lowest.

The CDR3 has 13 residues. In germline, CDR1 is SSHAT, CDR2 FNYEAQ (reference sequence). TCRdb's copy holds only in-frame clones and misses some; the assay was immunoSEQ multiplex PCR. The sample contains some 72,000 clones, about 92% of which appear only once. A word on this clone: The antigen is unknown. Mismatch with germline at one junction end may stem from a read error.

This sequence originates from an adult with an advanced solid tumor such as melanoma, head and neck, liver or kidney cancer. V usage is TRBV7-7 and J usage is TRBJ2-1; D is undetermined. The specimen comprised CD4+ or CD8+ T cells sorted from blood, sampled in a trial of the OX40 agonist ivuxolimab. The CDR3 DNA follows: TGTGCTAGCAGCTTAGACACCTACAATGAGCAGTTCTTC. This codes for CASSLDTYNEQFF.